This TCR beta chain derives from a study of T cell changes during pregnancy in multiple sclerosis. CDR3 length: 15 amino acids. Germline V gene lookup returns CDR1 LNHDA and CDR2 SQIVND (reference sequence). The V gene lost 7 bases and the J gene lost 4 bases, with 19 bases spanning the gap. Sequencing used immunoSEQ multiplex PCR; TCRdb keeps in-frame clones, though not all of them. Of about 56,000 clones detected, about 91% appear once; the ten largest clones hold under 2%. This chain uses TRBV19 with TRBJ2-5; TRBD2 is a possible D gene (6 bases). The source of this sequence is a female donor with multiple sclerosis, enrolled in a pregnancy study. Material: peripheral blood, obtained after pregnancy. The CDR3 region has the DNA TGTGCCAGTACCAGGTGGTTAGCAGCGGGAGAGACCCAGTACTTC. Translation gives CASTRWLAAGETQYF.